This T cell receptor (beta chain) was captured in a study of cytomegalovirus exposure and HLA in healthy donors. V lost 1 base and J 0 bases, leaving 19 bases between the germline ends. This CDR3 has 19 amino acids. Germline V gene lookup returns CDR1 SGHVT and CDR2 SQSDAQ. The PCR made use of 60 Vbeta and 13 Jbeta primers. Libraries were prepared by immunoSEQ multiplex PCR; TCRdb keeps only in-frame clonotypes and omits some of them. Altogether about 140,000 clones are present, about three quarters being singletons, with the ten largest covering over 1%. The gene calls are TRBV7-4 and TRBJ1-5; the D is unclear. Input material: PBMCs. The receptor was isolated from a woman aged 40 to 50 in good health and CMV-seronegative. The CDR3 sequence: CASSLVRGNECNSNQPQHF. CDR3 sequence (DNA): TGTGCCAGCAGCTTAGTGCGGGGTAATGAATGCAATAGCAATCAGCCCCAGCATTTT.